One and the same sample provided the 21 T cell receptor beta chains below, sequenced in a study of cytomegalovirus exposure and HLA in healthy donors. PCR involved 60 Vbeta and 13 Jbeta primers. Assay: immunoSEQ multiplex PCR; the TCRdb copy retains only in-frame clones and omits some. In the table there are approximately 150,000 clones, about three quarters of which are singletons. The sequencing sample was made of PBMCs. The source is a male donor in good health and CMV-seronegative.

The chain is built from TRBV19 and TRBJ1-1, with D possibly being TRBD1 (5 bases). Trimming removed 3 bases from V and 0 bases from J, with 14 bases in between. Germline V gene data show CDR1 as LNHDA and CDR2 as SQIVND (reference sequence). The CDR3 is 16 residues long. The CDR3 region is CASSMERARVNTEAFF. In nucleotides, the CDR3 is TGTGCCAGTAGTATGGAAAGGGCCAGGGTGAACACTGAAGCTTTCTTT.

There are a few counts of this clone. One end of the junction is discordant with germline, which a read error may explain. The chain joins TRBV7-9 to TRBJ2-7; D not resolved. CDR1 and CDR2 (germline): SEHNR, FQNEAQ (reference sequence). The CDR3 contains 15 residues. CDR3 nucleotide sequence: TGTTCCAGCAGCTTAGTATACGACTCGGTGGACGAGCAGTACTTC. It yields the protein CSSSLVYDSVDEQYF. Using reference TRBV7-9 and TRBJ2-7 for the parts outside the CDR3, the full variable domain is DTGVSQNPRHKITKRGQNVTFRCDPISEHNRLYWYRQTLGQGPEFLTYFQNEAQLEKSRLLSDRFSAERPKGSFSTLEIQRTEQGDSAMYLCSSSLVYDSVDEQYFGPGTRLTVT.

This clone has a single count. This rearrangement joins TRBV29-1 to TRBJ2-4, with 10 bases aligning to TRBD2. This CDR3 spans 14 amino acids. Per germline, CDR1 SQVTM and CDR2 ANQGSEA. Trimming at V came to 3 bases and at J to 7 bases, leaving 6 bases not matched to a gene. The DNA for the CDR3 is TGCAGCGTTGAGATTAGCGGGAGGATGAACATTCAGTACTTC. Translating it yields CSVEISGRMNIQYF.

This clone occurred once. The V and J genes are TRBV7-2 and TRBJ2-3; 10 bases align to TRBD1. The CDR3 length is 16 residues. The V and J ends lost 2 bases and 4 bases, in that order; junction bases with no gene match: 6. Germline assignment: CDR1 SGHTA and CDR2 FQGNSA. The CDR3 bases are TGTGCCAGCAGCTTAAGGGACAGGGGTAGGGCAGATACGCAGTATTTT. It is translated as CASSLRDRGRADTQYF.

V gene TRBV7-9 combines with J gene TRBJ2-2; TRBD1 might be the D (7 bases). The CDR3 is 18 residues long. The V and J ends lost 3 bases and 1 base respectively, with 18 bases between them. Germline CDR1 reads SEHNR; CDR2 reads FQNEAQ (reference sequence). CDR3 protein: CASSFWAGGTLNTGELFF. The DNA for the CDR3 is TGTGCCAGCAGCTTCTGGGCAGGGGGGACCCTGAACACCGGGGAGCTGTTTTTT.

The genes are TRBV2 and TRBJ2-1; D possibly corresponds to TRBD2 (7 bases). The V end was cut by 11 bases, the J end by 0 bases, with 14 bases between. The germline V gene encodes CDR1 SNHLY and CDR2 FYNNEI. This CDR3 has 14 amino acids. The DNA of the CDR3 is TGTGCCGGGGGGGGCGGGAGCTCCTACAATGAGCAGTTCTTC. Translated: CAGGGGSSYNEQFF.

The rearrangement uses TRBV7-3 and TRBJ1-2, with D possibly matching TRBD1 (6 bases). Germline V CDR1 and CDR2: SGHTA, FQGTGA. The CDR3 consists of 15 residues. V was trimmed by 3 bases and J by 2 bases, leaving 13 bases between them. This CDR3 is CASSFSGGANYGYTF. CDR3 nucleotide sequence: TGTGCCAGCAGCTTCTCCGGGGGGGCAAACTATGGCTACACCTTC.

The J gene is TRBJ2-7, the V gene TRBV5-6, with D possibly TRBD2 on 7 matching bases. In germline, CDR1 is SGHDT, CDR2 YYEEEE. Trimming took off 4 bases at V and 2 bases at J, with 19 bases between the two ends. CDR3 length equals 16 residues. Here the CDR3 DNA reads TGTGCCAGCAGCGCAAGGGGGGGGGCCTACGCCTACGAGCAGTACTTC. It encodes CASSARGGAYAYEQYF.

This chain connects TRBV6-5 to TRBJ2-2; D gene ambiguous. The CDR3 length is 15 residues. Trimming left V 2 bases short and J 2 bases short, with 9 bases between. The germline V gene has CDR1 MNHEY and CDR2 SVGAGI. CDR3 coding DNA: TGTGCCAGCAGTTACCTCCGGGTAAACACCGGGGAGCTGTTTTTT. Protein: CASSYLRVNTGELFF.

This chain connects TRBV9 to TRBJ2-5, with TRBD2 identical over 8 bases. The CDR3 runs to 18 residues. The germline V gene has CDR1 SGDLS and CDR2 YYNGEE. Trimming removed 0 bases from V and 0 bases from J; junction bases left unmatched: 10. As DNA, the CDR3 is TGTGCCAGCAGCGTAGGGGGCGGGGGGTCCTCGTACCAAGAGACCCAGTACTTC. This encodes CASSVGGGGSSYQETQYF.

The chain employs TRBV6-5 and TRBJ2-1; TRBD2 is a possible D gene (6 bases). Trimming pared 7 bases from V and 9 bases from J, leaving 19 bases between. Germline-derived CDR1 and CDR2 are MNHEY and SVGAGI. This CDR3 comprises 14 residues. CDR3 sequence reads: CASIPGVPGGEQFF. Here the CDR3 DNA reads TGTGCCAGCATTCCGGGAGTCCCTGGGGGTGAGCAGTTCTTC.

This rearrangement joins TRBV5-4 to TRBJ1-1, with D possibly being TRBD1 (5 bases). The CDR3 consists of 15 residues. Germline V CDR1 and CDR2: SGHNT, YYREEE (reference sequence). V lost 4 bases and J 2 bases, leaving 15 bases between the germline ends. The CDR3 loop is CASSPGGVFNTEAFF. The CDR3 bases are TGTGCCAGCAGCCCCGGGGGGGTCTTCAACACTGAAGCTTTCTTT.

The chain carries TRBV10-3 and TRBJ2-3, with D perhaps TRBD2 (6 bases). CDR3 length: 14 amino acids. From germline, CDR1 is ENHRY and CDR2 SYGVKD. V was cut by 5 bases and J by 1 base, with 10 bases left in between. CDR3 DNA sequence: TGTGCCATCAGTCTCGGAGGGGGCACAGATACGCAGTATTTT. It is translated as CAISLGGGTDTQYF.

CDR3 nucleotides: TGTGCCAGCAGCGGGGGGACTAGCGCTAACAATGAGCAGTTCTTC. This gives the protein CASSGGTSANNEQFF. The chain joins TRBV9 to TRBJ2-1, with 10 nucleotides matching TRBD2. J lost 5 bases, V lost 3 bases, and 5 bases had no gene match. CDR3 length equals 15 residues. Germline V CDR1 and CDR2: SGDLS, YYNGEE.

This chain joins TRBV5-6 and TRBJ2-1, with 10 positions matching TRBD1. In germline, CDR1 is SGHDT, CDR2 YYEEEE. There are 14 residues in the CDR3. Trimming cost V 0 bases and J 9 bases; bases outside gene matches: 3. The CDR3 protein is CASSLETGGFEQFF. The CDR3 DNA sequence: TGTGCCAGCAGCTTGGAGACAGGGGGCTTTGAGCAGTTCTTC.

The chain recombines TRBV5-1 with TRBJ2-2, with 7 bases matching TRBD1. This CDR3 has 15 residues. Germline V gives CDR1 SGHRS, CDR2 YFSETQ. With 4 bases clipped from V and 4 bases from J, the junction kept 7 bases outside the gene matches. The CDR3, as DNA: TGCGCCAGCAGCCTCCGACAGGGATTCACCGGGGAGCTGTTTTTT. It is translated as CASSLRQGFTGELFF.

The rearrangement links TRBV5-5 to TRBJ1-1; D may be TRBD1 (6 bases). The V gene's germline CDR1 is SGHKS and CDR2 YYEKEE (reference sequence). V was cut by 7 bases and J by 6 bases, with 19 bases left in between. The CDR3 has 14 residues. DNA of the CDR3: TGTGCCAGCCTCGGAGGTACAGGGATCCCTGAAGCTTTCTTT. Residues: CASLGGTGIPEAFF.

V and J are TRBV7-3 and TRBJ2-1; perhaps TRBD2 as D (5 bases). Trimming removed 2 bases at V and 6 bases at J, with 11 bases between. Germline CDR1 SGHTA, CDR2 FQGTGA. This CDR3 is 14 amino acids long. CDR3 nucleotide sequence: TGTGCCAGCAGCTTATCAGCGGTCGCCAATGAGCAGTTCTTC. Its translation is CASSLSAVANEQFF. The full variable domain, completed using reference TRBV7-3 and TRBJ2-1, is GAGVSQTPSNKVTEKGKYVELRCDPISGHTALYWYRQSLGQGPEFLIYFQGTGAADDSGLPNDRFFAVRPEGSVSTLKIQRTERGDSAVYLCASSLSAVANEQFFGPGTRLTVL.

The CDR3 sequence: CASSVGTGVGPQHF. The CDR3 nucleotides are TGTGCCAGCAGCGTCGGGACAGGAGTCGGGCCCCAGCATTTT. This chain joins TRBV9 and TRBJ1-5; 8 bases align to TRBD1. This CDR3 has 14 amino acids. Unmatched junction bases numbered 7, after V lost 2 bases and J lost 9 bases. Germline loops: CDR1 SGDLS, CDR2 YYNGEE.

This rearrangement joins TRBV6-5 to TRBJ2-7; 10 bases are shared with TRBD1. The germline CDR1 and CDR2 sequences are MNHEY and SVGAGI. The ends lost 6 bases at V and 3 bases at J; junction bases unmatched: 2. The CDR3 extends over 13 amino acids. The chain's CDR3 is CASSGQGDYEQYF. Here the CDR3 DNA reads TGTGCCAGCAGCGGACAGGGGGACTACGAGCAGTACTTC.

This clone appeared a single time. The V and J genes are TRBV29-1 and TRBJ1-1; 7 bases line up with TRBD1. The CDR3 is made up of 15 amino acids. J lost 1 base, V lost 5 bases, and 10 bases had no gene match. Germline CDR1 is SQVTM and CDR2 is ANQGSEA. CDR3 coding DNA: TGCAGCGTTTGCCGGGACAGTACTACGAACACTGAAGCTTTCTTT. It codes for CSVCRDSTTNTEAFF.